Below, one T cell receptor (beta chain) is given with its context. Its antigen remains unidentified. The sample is drawn from a study of T cells after yellow fever vaccination. The wider study: In the case of low-cell-number fractions, SMART-Seq v4 Ultra Low Input was used for preparation.

Conversion of TCR transcripts into cDNA relied on 5'RACE template switching, which added a universal primer site and UMIs. From the 5' RACE reads, TCRdb called clonotypes with MiXCR, one entry per CDR3 protein. The repertoire holds some 400,000 distinct CDR3 sequences, 6.2% seen once, with around 16% in the top ten. Points from the study as a whole: Weaker overall, the secondary response nonetheless peaked faster (day 5 versus 15).

This receptor was obtained from a young man who received the YFV17D yellow fever vaccine. This sample comprised PBMCs, obtained 5 days after the yellow fever booster vaccination.

The CDR3 here is CASSFVGGLGEKLFF. The CDR3 nucleotides read TGTGCCAGCTCCTTCGTGGGCGGATTAGGTGAAAAACTGTTTTTT. The V gene is TRBV12-3 or TRBV12-4, the J gene TRBJ1-4; no definite D call. The CDR3 runs 15 residues. Between the trimmed V and J ends, which lost 8 bases and 7 bases, there was a span of 20 bases.